Following are 24 T cell receptor beta chains from one sample sequenced in a study of blood T cell repertoires in COVID-19. TCRdb's copy holds only in-frame clones and misses some; the assay was immunoSEQ multiplex PCR. The sample includes about 200,000 clones, approximately 90% of them seen just once. The sequenced sample was peripheral blood. The receptors were sampled from a middle-aged man with active or convalescent COVID-19.

The chain couples TRBV27 to TRBJ1-2; the match to TRBD1 covers 7 bases. The CDR3 sequence is 14 residues long. CDR1 is MNHEY and CDR2 is SMNVEV in the germline V gene (reference sequence). The V segment lost 3 bases and the J segment 8 bases; nucleotides outside the gene matches: 9. This CDR3 reads CASSFTGARGGYTF. CDR3 bases: TGTGCCAGCAGTTTTACAGGGGCTCGTGGCGGCTACACCTTC.

This chain links TRBV10-3 with TRBJ2-7; 11 positions match TRBD1. Per germline, CDR1 ENHRY and CDR2 SYGVKD. The CDR3 extends over 15 amino acids. Trimming at V came to 4 bases and at J to 3 bases, leaving 5 bases not matched to a gene. CDR3 region: CAISAWDRGIYEQYF. The CDR3, as DNA: TGTGCCATCAGTGCCTGGGACAGGGGGATCTACGAGCAGTACTTC.

The chain combines TRBV21-1 with TRBJ1-6; TRBD1, as called in the table, went unchecked against the DNA. TRBV21-1 is classified as a pseudogene. This CDR3 region has 17 residues. The CDR3 region has the DNA TGTGCCAGCAGCAAAACTGAAAATAGGGGGTATAATTCACCCCTCCACTTT. Translated: CASSKTENRGYNSPLHF.

The chain uses TRBV6-6 and TRBJ2-5, with D unclear. V was shortened by 1 base and J by 2 bases, with 5 bases between the two germline ends. This CDR3 region has 13 residues. Germline loops: CDR1 MNHNY, CDR2 SVGAGI (reference sequence). CDR3 residues: CASSYFLQETQYF. The CDR3 nucleotides are TGTGCCAGCAGTTACTTTTTACAAGAGACCCAGTACTTC.

This chain joins TRBV27 and TRBJ2-1; tentatively, D is TRBD1 (5 bases). CDR1 is MNHEY and CDR2 is SMNVEV in the germline V gene (reference sequence). The CDR3 has 13 residues. Trimming took 8 bases from V and 6 from J, leaving 14 bases between them. CDR3 coding DNA: TGTGCCAGCGGCCGCAGGGAAAGCAATGAGCAGTTCTTC. Translated: CASGRRESNEQFF.

The chain couples TRBV2 to TRBJ1-4, with unresolved D. The V gene lost 0 bases and the J gene lost 9 bases, with 17 bases spanning the gap. Germline assignment: CDR1 SNHLY and CDR2 FYNNEI. The CDR3 loop spans 16 amino acids. Here the CDR3 reads CASSEALQAPRQKLFF. The CDR3 DNA follows: TGTGCCAGCAGTGAAGCGCTGCAGGCTCCGCGACAAAAACTGTTTTTT.

This clone has only one observation. This chain uses TRBV27 with TRBJ1-1; D uncertain. Germline lookup yields CDR1 MNHEY and CDR2 SMNVEV (reference sequence). The CDR3 extends over 16 amino acids. V dropped 2 bases and J dropped 0 bases, with 13 bases sitting between them. The CDR3 bases are TGTGCCAGCAGTTTAAAGGGAGTACCCATGAACACTGAAGCTTTCTTT. This gives the protein CASSLKGVPMNTEAFF.

The chain uses TRBV6-5 and TRBJ2-5; D may be TRBD1 (6 bases). Trimming stripped 8 bases from V and 5 bases from J, with 21 bases between. The CDR3 has 15 residues. Looked up from germline, CDR1 is MNHEY and CDR2 is SVGAGI. CDR3 protein: CASAQGSIPGETQYF. Here the CDR3 DNA reads TGTGCCAGCGCCCAGGGGAGCATTCCTGGGGAGACCCAGTACTTC.

This clone was detected once. The chain joins TRBV13 to TRBJ1-1, with D tentatively TRBD1 (5 bases). Trimming pared 5 bases from V and 1 base from J, leaving 11 bases between. The CDR3 is made up of 14 amino acids. Germline values: CDR1 PRHDT, CDR2 FYEKMQ (reference sequence). The CDR3 here is CASSRAGRNTEAFF. The CDR3 coding sequence is TGTGCCAGCAGCCGAGCGGGACGGAACACTGAAGCTTTCTTT. The complete variable domain, with remaining parts taken from reference TRBV13 and TRBJ1-1, reads AAGVIQSPRHLIKEKRETATLKCYPIPRHDTVYWYQQGPGQDPQFLISFYEKMQSDKGSIPDRFSAQQFSDYHSELNMSSLELGDSALYFCASSRAGRNTEAFFGQGTRLTVV.

V usage is TRBV10-2 and J usage is TRBJ2-7; possibly TRBD2 for D (5 bases). The V end was cut by 3 bases, the J end by 1 base, with 10 bases between. The CDR3 contains 14 residues. CDR1 and CDR2 (germline): WSHSY, SAAADI. The CDR3 nucleotides read TGCGCCAGCAGTGAAAGCGGTCTTTCCTACGAGCAGTACTTC. The encoded protein is CASSESGLSYEQYF.

The V call is TRBV7-9, the J call TRBJ2-3; 12 positions match TRBD2. Per germline, CDR1 SEHNR and CDR2 FQNEAQ (reference sequence). The CDR3 is 15 amino acids. The J segment lost 0 bases and the V segment lost 7 bases, leaving 2 bases of the junction unmatched. CDR3 coding DNA: TGTGCCAGCATACTAGCGGGGGGTAGCACAGATACGCAGTATTTT. Translation gives CASILAGGSTDTQYF.

V usage is TRBV27 and J usage is TRBJ2-7, with D hard to call. Trimming took 6 bases from V and 0 from J, leaving 12 bases between them. CDR1 MNHEY and CDR2 SMNVEV come from the germline V gene (reference sequence). This CDR3 contains 14 residues. The CDR3 region is CASSLSVGSYEQYF. In DNA form, the CDR3 reads TGTGCCAGCAGCTTAAGCGTGGGCTCCTACGAGCAGTACTTC.

The chain combines TRBV13 with TRBJ1-2; 7 nucleotides agree with TRBD1. Germline values: CDR1 PRHDT, CDR2 FYEKMQ (reference sequence). Losses at the gene ends were 5 bases for V and 7 bases for J; bases not matched to a gene: 16. The CDR3 is 16 residues long. CDR3 in amino acids: CASSQIGGGLGGGYTF. CDR3 DNA: TGTGCCAGCAGCCAGATCGGAGGGGGCCTAGGGGGTGGCTACACCTTC.

J is TRBJ2-5 and V is TRBV5-1, with D possibly TRBD1 on 6 matching bases. V lost 0 bases to trimming and J lost 4 bases, with 13 bases between them. Germline V gives CDR1 SGHRS, CDR2 YFSETQ. CDR3 size: 15 residues. The CDR3 sequence is CASSLVGGQGETQYF. The CDR3 DNA is TGCGCCAGCAGCTTGGTAGGGGGTCAGGGAGAGACCCAGTACTTC.

This clone has a single count. V gene TRBV7-8 combines with J gene TRBJ2-3; D call uncertain. The CDR3 is 18 residues long. Per the germline V gene, CDR1 is SGHVS and CDR2 is FQNEAQ. V dropped 5 bases and J dropped 2 bases, with 23 bases sitting between them. CDR3 protein: CASSLGRHAPTTTDTQYF. The CDR3, as DNA: TGTGCCAGCAGCCTGGGCCGGCACGCGCCCACCACCACAGATACGCAGTATTTT. Full variable domain (remainder filled in from reference TRBV7-8 and TRBJ2-3): GAGVSQSPRYKVAKRGQDVALRCDPISGHVSLFWYQQALGQGPEFLTYFQNEAQLDKSGLPSDRFFAERPEGSVSTLKIQRTQQEDSAVYLCASSLGRHAPTTTDTQYFGPGTRLTVL.

The J gene is TRBJ1-5, the V gene TRBV20-1; no definite D call. CDR3 length: 15 residues. Trimming took off 3 bases at V and 5 bases at J, with 17 bases between the two ends. Germline V lookup: CDR1 DFQATT, CDR2 SNEGSKA (reference sequence). CDR3 residues: CSASPSMGRDQPQHF. Here the CDR3 DNA reads TGCAGTGCTAGTCCGAGCATGGGGAGGGATCAGCCCCAGCATTTT.

The rearrangement links TRBV11-2 to TRBJ2-7; D is ambiguous. This CDR3 is built from 13 residues. V lost 5 bases and J 0 bases, leaving 8 bases between the germline ends. The V gene's germline CDR1 is SGHAT and CDR2 FQNNGV. CDR3 DNA: TGTGCCAGCAGCACTGACAACTCCTACGAGCAGTACTTC. Amino acid sequence: CASSTDNSYEQYF.

This chain links TRBV11-2 with TRBJ2-7, with 10 bases lining up with TRBD1. There are 15 residues in the CDR3. Germline V lookup: CDR1 SGHAT, CDR2 FQNNGV. J lost 1 base, V lost 4 bases, and 4 bases had no gene match. The CDR3 DNA is TGTGCCAGCAGCTCCCGGGACAGGGGTTCCTACGAGCAGTACTTC. Its protein is CASSSRDRGSYEQYF.

V usage is TRBV15 and J usage is TRBJ1-4; 9 bases are shared with TRBD1. The CDR3 length is 14 residues. Germline V gives CDR1 LNHNV, CDR2 YYDKDF (reference sequence). V was clipped by 3 bases and J by 8 bases; unmatched bases: 4. CDR3 bases: TGTGCCACCAGCAGGGGGGACAGGGAGGAAAAACTGTTTTTT. It encodes CATSRGDREEKLFF.

This sequence joins TRBV29-1 and TRBJ1-2; 9 positions match TRBD1. Germline V gene lookup returns CDR1 SQVTM and CDR2 ANQGSEA. The length of the CDR3 is 13 residues. The V and J ends lost 5 bases and 5 bases, in that order; junction bases with no gene match: 6. CDR3 in amino acids: CSVTGTGYYGYTF. CDR3 coding DNA: TGCAGCGTTACCGGGACAGGGTATTATGGCTACACCTTC.

This clone showed up just once. The gene calls are TRBV10-3 and TRBJ2-1; D is perhaps TRBD2 (5 bases). In germline, CDR1 is ENHRY, CDR2 SYGVKD. Trimming stripped 6 bases from V and 5 bases from J, with 14 bases between. The CDR3 sequence is 14 residues long. This CDR3 is CAIRVKTRNNEQFF. The CDR3 DNA is TGTGCCATCAGAGTGAAAACTAGAAACAATGAGCAGTTCTTC.

The chain recombines TRBV3-1 (or the pseudogene TRBV3-2) with TRBJ1-2, with no clear D. Trimming stripped 1 base from V and 1 base from J, with 13 bases between. The CDR3 is 16 residues long. Germline loops: CDR1 LGHDT, CDR2 YNNKEL (reference sequence). CDR3 DNA sequence: TGTGCCAGCAGCCAAGCATTACTTTCCTATAACTATGGCTACACCTTC. This sequence encodes CASSQALLSYNYGYTF.

The V call is TRBV7-3, the J call TRBJ1-1, with a tentative D call TRBD1 (6 bases). With 0 bases removed from V and 5 bases from J, the gap between germline ends came to 7 bases. The CDR3 consists of 13 residues. The germline gives CDR1 SGHTA, CDR2 FQGTGA. Here the CDR3 DNA reads TGTGCCAGCAGCTTAACCAGGGGAACTGAAGCTTTCTTT. This codes for CASSLTRGTEAFF.

A single count supports this clone. V is TRBV6-5 and J is TRBJ2-7, with D perhaps TRBD1 (6 bases). This CDR3 has 14 residues. With 5 bases removed from V and 0 bases from J, the gap between germline ends came to 11 bases. The germline CDR1 and CDR2 sequences are MNHEY and SVGAGI. This CDR3 is CASSHDRSSYEQYF. In DNA, the CDR3 is TGTGCCAGCAGTCACGACAGGAGCTCCTACGAGCAGTACTTC.